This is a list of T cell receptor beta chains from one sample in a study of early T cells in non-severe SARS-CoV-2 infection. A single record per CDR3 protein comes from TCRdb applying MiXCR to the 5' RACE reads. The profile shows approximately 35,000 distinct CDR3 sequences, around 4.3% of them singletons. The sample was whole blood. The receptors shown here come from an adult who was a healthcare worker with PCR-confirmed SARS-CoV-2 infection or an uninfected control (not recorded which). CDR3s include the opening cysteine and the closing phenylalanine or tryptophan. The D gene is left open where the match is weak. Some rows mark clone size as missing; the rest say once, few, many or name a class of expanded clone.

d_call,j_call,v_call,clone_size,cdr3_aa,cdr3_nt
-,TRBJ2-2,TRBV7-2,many,CASSNRGRNTGELFF,TGTGCCAGCAGCAATAGGGGGAGGAACACCGGGGAGCTGTTTTTT
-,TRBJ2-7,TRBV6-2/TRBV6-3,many,CASSYRLSSPTYEQYF,TGTGCCAGCAGTTACAGGTTGTCTAGCCCTACCTACGAGCAGTACTTC
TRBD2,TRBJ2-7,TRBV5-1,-,CASSLVASGSPEQYF,TGCGCCAGCAGCTTGGTTGCTAGCGGGAGCCCCGAGCAGTACTTC
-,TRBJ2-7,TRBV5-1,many,CASSPSLRAGTYEQYF,TGCGCCAGCAGCCCCAGTCTCAGGGCCGGCACCTACGAGCAGTACTTC
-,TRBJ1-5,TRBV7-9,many,CASSSGGPNQPQHF,TGTGCCAGCAGCTCCGGGGGGCCCAATCAGCCCCAGCATTTT
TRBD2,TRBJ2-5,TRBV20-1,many,CSARGGLAGPETQYF,TGCAGTGCTAGAGGGGGACTAGCGGGGCCAGAGACCCAGTACTTC
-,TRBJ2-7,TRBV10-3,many,CAISEGRGGAYEQYF,TGTGCCATCAGTGAAGGCAGGGGAGGCGCCTACGAGCAGTACTTC
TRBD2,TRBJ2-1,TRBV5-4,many,CASSGIAGGPIFF,TGTGCCAGCAGCGGAATAGCGGGAGGGCCCATTTTCTTC
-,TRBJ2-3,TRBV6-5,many,CASSYSPDTDTQYF,TGTGCCAGCAGTTACTCGCCCGACACAGATACGCAGTATTTT
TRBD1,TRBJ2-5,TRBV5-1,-,CASSAGQGLETQYF,TGCGCCAGCAGCGCGGGACAGGGATTAGAGACCCAGTACTTC
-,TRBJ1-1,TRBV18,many,CASFPSDGRSVFF,TGTGCCAGCTTCCCGAGCGATGGCAGGTCGGTTTTCTTT
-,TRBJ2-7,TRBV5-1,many,CASSLEDPRAEQYF,TGCGCCAGCAGCTTGGAAGACCCGAGGGCCGAGCAGTACTTC
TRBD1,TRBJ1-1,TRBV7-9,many,CASTPQGDTEAFF,TGTGCCAGCACCCCACAGGGGGACACTGAAGCTTTCTTT
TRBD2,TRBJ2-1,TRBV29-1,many,CSVERETYNEQFF,TGCAGCGTTGAGCGGGAGACCTACAATGAGCAGTTCTTC
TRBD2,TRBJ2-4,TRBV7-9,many,CASRSTTTSAQYF,TGTGCCAGCAGGTCTACCACGACTAGCGCTCAGTACTTC
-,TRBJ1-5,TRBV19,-,CASTGTLDQPQHF,TGTGCCAGTACCGGGACATTGGATCAGCCCCAGCATTTT
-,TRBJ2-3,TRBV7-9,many,CASSRLGGGFGADTQYF,TGTGCCAGCAGCCGCCTAGGTGGCGGTTTCGGGGCAGATACGCAGTATTTT
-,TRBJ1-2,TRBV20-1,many,CSARLDGFYGYTF,TGCAGTGCTAGGCTAGACGGGTTCTATGGCTACACCTTC
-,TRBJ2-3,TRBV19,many,CASSIDTTPADTQYF,TGTGCCAGTAGTATAGATACAACTCCCGCAGATACGCAGTATTTT
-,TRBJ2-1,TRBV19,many,CASSMQTNSYNEQFF,TGTGCCAGTAGTATGCAGACAAACTCCTACAATGAGCAGTTCTTC
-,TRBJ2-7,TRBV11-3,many,CASSILDEQYF,TGTGCCAGCAGCATCTTGGACGAGCAGTACTTC
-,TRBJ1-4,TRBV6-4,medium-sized,CASSEGPNEKLFF,TGTGCCAGCAGTGAAGGGCCTAATGAAAAACTGTTTTTT
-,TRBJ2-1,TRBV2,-,CASSPPRGAENEQFF,TGTGCCAGCAGTCCCCCTCGGGGGGCGGAGAATGAGCAGTTCTTC
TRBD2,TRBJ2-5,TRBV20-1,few,CSARPGLAAGDRRGTQYF,TGCAGTGCTAGACCAGGCCTAGCAGCGGGAGATCGTCGTGGAACCCAGTACTTC
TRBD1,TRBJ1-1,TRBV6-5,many,CASARQGGTEAFF,TGTGCCTCCGCTAGGCAGGGGGGGACTGAAGCTTTCTTT
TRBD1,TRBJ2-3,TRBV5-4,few,CASSLGAGGPDTQYF,TGTGCCAGCAGCTTGGGGGCAGGGGGCCCAGATACGCAGTATTTT
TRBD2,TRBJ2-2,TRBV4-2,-,CASSPGLAGGPNTGELFF,TGTGCCAGCAGCCCAGGACTAGCGGGGGGTCCTAACACCGGGGAGCTGTTTTTT
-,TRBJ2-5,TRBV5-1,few,CASSQMKETQYF,TGCGCCAGCAGCCAGATGAAAGAGACCCAGTACTTC